This section outlines one TCR beta chain sequence together with its context. Which antigen it targets is not known. The record has no base qualities; no much larger clone is one base away. At diagnosis, tumor, uninvolved tumor-adjacent lung and peripheral blood were collected and then preserved as a mix of FFPE and fresh-frozen material. For TCR repertoire profiling, blood samples were analyzed in the form of peripheral blood mononuclear cells. These data belong to a study of T cells in localized non-small cell lung cancer (dated by TCRdb to about 2020). About the investigation overall: T cell repertoires of 200 to 250 early-stage NSCLC patients were analyzed, with tumors being compared against uninvolved tumor-adjacent lungs. The cohort consisted of approximately 240 treatment-naive NSCLC patients whose localized lung tumors had been resected. A mean age of approximately 66 years was recorded for the NSCLC patients, of whom more than 120 were male and 90 to 110 were female. Points the paper makes about the study in general: Higher blood T cell density associated with longer overall survival, while higher adjacent-lung clonality associated with shorter survival. Of the top 100 tumor clones, a median of roughly 56 were detected in paired uninvolved adjacent lung; 28 were also among that lung's top 100. Multi-region tumor sequencing was not performed, so intratumor heterogeneity could not be excluded. The highest T cell clonality was observed in uninvolved tumor-adjacent lung, where clonality exceeded that of tumor, suggesting that antigenic responses were more focused in uninvolved tumor-adjacent lung. Since the design was exploratory, TCR variables were selected using unadjusted p-values with no false-discovery rate correction.

TCR beta CDR3 regions were sequenced from DNA using the immunoSEQ Assay. For the original study's pipeline: To compute T cell density, TCR beta template counts were normalized to usable DNA, which was estimated by amplifying housekeeping genes. The preseqR package was used to estimate richness by extrapolating to 400,000 templates for PBMC samples and to 120,000 templates for tissue samples. Clonality was defined as one minus Pielou's evenness. Differential abundance testing on productive amino-acid clonotypes, with a minimum total count of 5 and an alpha of 0.1, was used to identify tissue-enriched TCRs. The Jaccard Index and the Morisita Overlap Index were used to measure repertoire overlap between compartments. GLIPH grouped TCR beta CDR3s together with public tetramer-defined viral CDR3s, and a viral motif had to include at least three viral sequences and also show V-gene enrichment. TCRdb took over this immuneACCESS table, retaining in-frame rearrangements with V and J assigned. Such tables are incomplete; in checked studies, under half of the missing clones stem from an unresolved V gene, and the remainder is unexplained. V and J calls plus clone size are reproduced from that table; the DNA served to infer D and trimming. This sample has 60,000 or so clones in its table, and roughly four fifths of those were observed once. The top ten clonotypes cover around 4.8% of the sample.

V loses 4 bases, J loses 1 base, and the germline ends lie 4 bases apart. Per the germline V gene, SGHNT is the CDR1 and YENEEA is the CDR2. Reading from cysteine to phenylalanine, the CDR3 counts 12 amino acids. CDR3 DNA is the only sequence kept; it has 36 bases, read in frame from the first base. The sample here was PBMCs, taken before any cancer treatment. The origin of this receptor is a man aged 35-69 years with stage II lung adenocarcinoma. The sequence joins TRBV11-3 to TRBJ2-5, with the D segment identity uncertain. The DNA sequence reads TGTGCCAGCAGCTCAGGCCAAGAGACCCAGTACTTC. Translated, it gives CASSSGQETQYF.